Listed below are T cell receptor beta chains from one sample, sequenced in a study of cytomegalovirus exposure and HLA in healthy donors. The method was immunoSEQ multiplex PCR; TCRdb's version includes in-frame clones alone and lacks a portion of them. Among some 140,000 clones listed, roughly 90% were seen once. Sequencing input: PBMCs. The receptors were gathered from a man between 18 and 35 years old in good health and CMV-seronegative. Each CDR3 is given with its conserved first and last residue. A D gene is named only where the DNA matches it firmly. Rows give clone size only sometimes, using once, few, many, or a class for an expanded clone.

>TRBJ2-5|-|-|TRBV7-7
CASSLGGGYQETQYF
TGTGCCAGCAGCTTAGGGGGGGGCTACCAAGAGACCCAGTACTTC
>TRBJ1-2|-|-|TRBV19
CASSVTGVDGYTF
TGTGCCAGTAGTGTGACAGGAGTAGATGGCTACACCTTC
>TRBJ2-1|TRBD2|once|TRBV28
CASSPKGGRAYNEQFF
TGTGCCAGCAGTCCCAAGGGCGGGAGAGCCTACAATGAGCAGTTCTTC
>TRBJ2-1|TRBD2|once|TRBV7-2
CASSSGLAPNEQFF
TGTGCCAGCAGCTCGGGACTAGCGCCGAATGAGCAGTTCTTC
>TRBJ2-7|-|-|TRBV11-2
CASSLEDNPGSYEQYF
TGTGCCAGCAGCTTAGAGGATAACCCGGGTTCCTACGAGCAGTACTTC
>TRBJ1-2|-|-|TRBV18
CASYGYGGGYTF
TGTGCCAGCTACGGGTATGGGGGCGGCTACACCTTC
>TRBJ1-5|TRBD1|-|TRBV12-5
CASGSTGGLGIGNQPQHF
TGTGCTAGTGGTTCGACAGGGGGCTTGGGAATTGGCAATCAGCCCCAGCATTTT
>TRBJ1-5|-|few|TRBV28
CASSRRGDRQPQHF
TGTGCCAGCAGCCGCAGGGGCGACAGGCAGCCCCAGCATTTT
>TRBJ1-1|TRBD1|-|TRBV7-2
CASSLGQPLNTEAFF
TGTGCCAGCAGCTTGGGACAGCCACTGAACACTGAAGCTTTCTTT
>TRBJ2-7|TRBD1|-|TRBV19
CASSIQGASYEQYF
TGTGCCAGTAGTATACAGGGGGCTTCCTACGAGCAGTACTTC
>TRBJ1-1|-|-|TRBV5-4
CASSLTSQGGYTEAFF
TGTGCCAGCAGCTTGACATCCCAGGGTGGGTACACTGAAGCTTTCTTT
>TRBJ1-5|-|once|TRBV7-2
CASSLDQGPNQPQHF
TGTGCCAGCAGCTTAGACCAGGGGCCGAATCAGCCCCAGCATTTT
>TRBJ2-1|-|-|TRBV19
CASSHLGLGTNNEQFF
TGTGCCAGTAGCCACCTCGGACTAGGGACAAACAATGAGCAGTTCTTC
>TRBJ1-1|-|-|TRBV6-5
CASSRSGATEAFF
TGTGCCAGCAGCCGCTCAGGGGCCACTGAAGCTTTCTTT
>TRBJ1-1|-|-|TRBV28
CASTPVRRRNTEAFF
TGTGCCAGCACCCCTGTCCGTAGAAGGAACACTGAAGCTTTCTTT
>TRBJ1-1|-|-|TRBV5-6
CASSLLTRRDTEAFF
TGTGCCAGCAGCTTGCTAACCCGGAGAGACACTGAAGCTTTCTTT
>TRBJ2-1|-|-|TRBV2
CASTTPMTPYNEQFF
TGTGCCAGCACCACGCCGATGACACCTTACAATGAGCAGTTCTTC
>TRBJ2-1|TRBD2|-|TRBV29-1
CSVLSSGSHEQFF
TGCAGCGTTTTGTCTAGCGGGAGTCATGAGCAGTTCTTC
>TRBJ2-1|TRBD1|-|TRBV5-5
CASSLTGADNEQFF
TGTGCCAGCAGCCTCACAGGGGCGGACAATGAGCAGTTCTTC
>TRBJ1-5|-|-|TRBV28
CASSPLVFGESLLGPQHF
TGTGCCAGCAGTCCGTTGGTTTTCGGAGAGAGTCTCCTAGGGCCCCAGCATTTT
>TRBJ1-4|TRBD1|-|TRBV9
CASSETGWHEKLFF
TGTGCCAGCAGCGAGACAGGGTGGCATGAAAAACTGTTTTTT
>TRBJ2-5|-|-|TRBV5-1
CASSLTFQETQYF
TGCGCCAGCAGCTTGACATTCCAGGAGACCCAGTACTTC
>TRBJ1-3|-|few|TRBV27
CASSSVQSPPHGNTIYF
TGTGCCAGCAGTTCGGTTCAATCCCCACCCCACGGAAACACCATATATTTT
>TRBJ1-2|-|-|TRBV25-1
CASSEYPSELSYTF
TGTGCCAGCAGTGAATACCCCAGCGAGTTAAGCTACACCTTC
>TRBJ1-4|TRBD1|-|TRBV2
CASSRGQSNEKLFF
TGTGCCAGCAGTCGGGGACAGTCTAATGAAAAACTGTTTTTT
>TRBJ2-7|TRBD1|-|TRBV7-9
CASSTLPGQGGGEQYF
TGTGCCAGCAGCACCCTCCCCGGACAGGGGGGCGGCGAGCAGTACTTC
>TRBJ1-3|-|-|TRBV12-5
CASGLGGAGNTIYF
TGTGCTAGTGGTCTAGGAGGGGCAGGAAACACCATATATTTT
>TRBJ2-1|-|-|TRBV19
CASSRANPRLLRYNEQFF
TGTGCCAGTAGTAGGGCAAACCCCAGGTTACTCCGATACAATGAGCAGTTCTTC
>TRBJ2-4|TRBD1|-|TRBV5-4
CASSLGTGSNIQYF
TGTGCCAGCAGCTTGGGGACAGGGTCAAACATTCAGTACTTC
>TRBJ2-7|-|-|TRBV6-6
CASSYSSSVPSYEQYF
TGTGCCAGCAGTTACAGCTCTAGCGTTCCTTCCTACGAGCAGTACTTC
>TRBJ2-1|-|-|TRBV5-5
CASSFFSNEQFF
TGTGCCAGCAGCTTCTTCAGTAATGAGCAGTTCTTC
>TRBJ2-1|TRBD1|-|TRBV6-1
CASSVMGQGINEQFF
TGTGCCAGCAGTGTAATGGGACAGGGGATAAATGAGCAGTTCTTC
>TRBJ2-5|-|-|TRBV27
CASNLGLVWYF
TGTGCCAGCAACCTGGGCCTGGTTTGGTACTTC
>TRBJ2-1|-|-|TRBV6-1
CASSELGGSSSAYNEQFF
TGTGCCAGCAGTGAATTAGGCGGCTCATCGAGCGCCTACAATGAGCAGTTCTTC
>TRBJ2-1|TRBD2|-|TRBV5-1
CASSPGGTSGGGEQFF
TGCGCCAGCAGCCCGGGCGGGACTAGCGGGGGAGGTGAGCAGTTCTTC
>TRBJ2-3|-|few|TRBV6-4
CASSRGSTDTQYF
TGTGCCAGCAGTAGGGGGAGCACAGATACGCAGTATTTT
>TRBJ2-2|-|-|TRBV4-3
CASSQQGYTGELFF
TGCGCCAGCAGCCAGCAGGGATACACCGGGGAGCTGTTTTTT
>TRBJ2-2|TRBD1|-|TRBV7-2
CASSWASRGLVAGELFF
TGTGCCAGCAGCTGGGCAAGCAGGGGGCTCGTCGCCGGGGAGCTGTTTTTT
>TRBJ2-7|-|-|TRBV5-6
CASSPPSSYEQYF
TGTGCCAGCAGCCCTCCCAGCTCCTACGAGCAGTACTTC
>TRBJ1-2|-|-|TRBV6-5
CASRDSKGGYTF
TGTGCCAGCCGGGATTCTAAGGGTGGCTACACCTTC
>TRBJ2-7|-|few|TRBV4-2
CASSQVSSNYEQYF
TGTGCCAGCAGCCAAGTTTCTAGTAACTACGAGCAGTACTTC
>TRBJ2-2|-|few|TRBV10-3
CAISLGQTSNTGELFF
TGTGCCATCAGTCTAGGACAGACTTCGAACACCGGGGAGCTGTTTTTT
>TRBJ2-7|TRBD1|-|TRBV5-6
CASSWDRGHEQYF
TGTGCCAGCAGCTGGGACAGGGGACACGAGCAGTACTTC
>TRBJ2-1|TRBD2|-|TRBV11-2
CASSLNPLAGGIHNEQFF
TGTGCCAGCAGCTTAAACCCACTAGCGGGAGGGATCCACAATGAGCAGTTCTTC
>TRBJ2-3|-|-|TRBV11-1
CASSLGPGRPDTQYF
TGTGCCAGCAGCTTAGGGCCAGGGAGGCCAGATACGCAGTATTTT
>TRBJ2-7|-|-|TRBV21-1
CASSKARLKRGASYEQYF
TGTGCCAGCAGCAAAGCGCGTCTGAAGCGGGGGGCCTCCTACGAGCAGTACTTC
>TRBJ1-3|-|-|TRBV21-1
CASRDRGNSGNTIYF
TGTGCCAGCAGGGACAGGGGAAATTCTGGAAACACCATATATTTT